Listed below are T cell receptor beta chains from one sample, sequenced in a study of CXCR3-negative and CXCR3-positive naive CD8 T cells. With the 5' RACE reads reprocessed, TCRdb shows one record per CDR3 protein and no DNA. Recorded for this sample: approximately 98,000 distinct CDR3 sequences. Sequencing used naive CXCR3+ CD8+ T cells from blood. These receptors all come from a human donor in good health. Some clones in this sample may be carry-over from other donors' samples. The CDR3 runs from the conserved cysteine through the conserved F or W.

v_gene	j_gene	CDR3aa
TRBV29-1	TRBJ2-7	CSVEDTYEQYF
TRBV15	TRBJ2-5	CATRNRDRVGETQYF
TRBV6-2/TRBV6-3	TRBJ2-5	CASSYPQGLAETQYF
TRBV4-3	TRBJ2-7	CASSQDGREQYF
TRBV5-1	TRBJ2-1	CASSLDRRPYNEQFF
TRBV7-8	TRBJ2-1	CASSPGGTFYNEQFF
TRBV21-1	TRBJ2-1	CASALSRGGRNEQFF
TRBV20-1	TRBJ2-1	CSAHLAQAGGGLPEQFF
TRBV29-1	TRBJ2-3	CSVEDRDGEGYTDTQYF
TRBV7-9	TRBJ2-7	CASSPPGVLAGSSYEQYF
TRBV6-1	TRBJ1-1	CASSELEGFNTEAFF
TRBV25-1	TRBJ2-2	CASSVGWPGELFF
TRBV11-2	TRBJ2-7	CASSFGQTNEQYF
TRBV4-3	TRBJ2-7	CASSPYTQGDQYF
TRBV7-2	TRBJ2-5	CASSQSSGGAVETQYF
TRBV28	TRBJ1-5	CASSQGQALASNQPQHF
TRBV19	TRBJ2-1	CASSNRGAYNEQFF
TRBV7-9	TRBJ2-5	CASSPAQRHPVETQYF
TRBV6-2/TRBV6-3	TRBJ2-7	CASSISGRTYEQYF
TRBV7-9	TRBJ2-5	CASSLLQPAGETQYF
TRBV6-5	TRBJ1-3	CASSVQGSSGNTIYF
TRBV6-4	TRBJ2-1	CASSDGLAGGIGEQFF
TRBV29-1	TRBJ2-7	CSAKTGADYEQYF
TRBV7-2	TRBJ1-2	CASSLAVQGNGYTF
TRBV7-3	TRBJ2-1	CASSSSGGPNNEQFF
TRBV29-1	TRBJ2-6	CSVEDRDRGQFSGANVLTF
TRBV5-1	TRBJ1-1	CASSFDHGEAVMNTEAFF
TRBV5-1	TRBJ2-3	CASSRTGGIADTQYF
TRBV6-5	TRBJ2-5	CASSFFGVQETQYF
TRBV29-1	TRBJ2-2	CSVEISQGAVGELFF
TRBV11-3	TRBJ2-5	CASSLGQGRGTYQETQYF
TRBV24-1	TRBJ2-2	CATSDLGTGDTGELFF
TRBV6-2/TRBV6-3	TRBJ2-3	CASHRTLTDTQYF
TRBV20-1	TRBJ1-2	CSARGTNYGYTF
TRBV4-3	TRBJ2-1	CASKPRLGVLGNEQFF
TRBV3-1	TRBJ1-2	CASSQDPAYGYTF
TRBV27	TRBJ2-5	CASRRLGWETQYF
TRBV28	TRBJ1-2	CASKPGRGPYGYTF
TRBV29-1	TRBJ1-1	CSVSGEGTEAFF
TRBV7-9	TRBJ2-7	CARRDSSYEQYF
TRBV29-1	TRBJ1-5	CSFGAGAGQPQHF
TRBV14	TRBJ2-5	CASSHFERGNQETQYF
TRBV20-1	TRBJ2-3	CSARDSGVYTDTQYF
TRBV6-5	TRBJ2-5	CASIGRSRSLETQYF
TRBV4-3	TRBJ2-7	CASSPLGPSYEQYF
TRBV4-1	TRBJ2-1	CASSHTSVNEQFF
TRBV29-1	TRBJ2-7	CSVIPGQAYEQYF
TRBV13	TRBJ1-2	CASSLHEMPNYGYTF
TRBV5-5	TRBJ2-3	CASSFPTSGGASADTQYF
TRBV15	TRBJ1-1	CATSEGMNTEAFF
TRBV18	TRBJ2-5	CASSPTSVETQYF
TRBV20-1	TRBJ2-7	CSARDRDRSASYEQYF
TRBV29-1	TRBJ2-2	CSVHQAGGAPGELFF